Below are 22 T cell receptor beta chains sequenced from a single sample in a study of T-cell reconstitution after alpha-beta-depleted transplantation in children. Unique molecular identifiers were incorporated when the TCRbeta library was constructed. Each CDR3 protein gets one entry after TCRdb re-called the PCR reads with MiXCR. This repertoire shows some 390,000 distinct CDR3 sequences, 20% found once; its top ten account for 3.8%. The sample in question was PBMCs from the stem cell graft donor, obtained from the stem cell graft. These receptors originate from a human donor who donated a stem cell graft to a child with acute myeloid leukemia.

This clonotype was seen only a few times. This sequence joins TRBV4-2 and TRBJ1-1, with D maybe TRBD1 (5 bases). V was shortened by 1 base and J by 1 base, with 10 bases between the two germline ends. Germline V lookup: CDR1 LGHNA, CDR2 YNFKEQ. The length of the CDR3 is 15 residues. For the CDR3, the DNA is TGTGCCAGCAGCCAAGTTGGTCAGGGGAACACTGAAGCTTTCTTT. Its protein is CASSQVGQGNTEAFF.

V usage is TRBV3-1 and J usage is TRBJ1-2; no clear D gene. Trimming left V 0 bases short and J 5 bases short, with 16 bases between. This CDR3 region has 16 residues. Germline CDR1 and CDR2: LGHDT and YNNKEL (reference sequence). This chain's CDR3 is CASSQDGNRFHYGYTF. The CDR3 DNA reads TGTGCCAGCAGCCAAGATGGTAACCGATTCCATTATGGCTACACCTTC.

As regards this clonotype: With a much larger clone just one base away, this may be a read error. The chain links TRBV27 to TRBJ2-7, with 7 positions matching TRBD2. CDR3 size: 15 residues. From germline, CDR1 is MNHEY and CDR2 SMNVEV (reference sequence). The trim removed 0 bases at V and 10 bases at J, leaving 12 bases unmatched. The CDR3 spells CASSLSLIGLVRQYF. The CDR3 region has the DNA TGTGCCAGCAGTTTATCCCTTATAGGACTAGTTCGACAGTACTTC.

By share, this clonotype ranks as medium-sized. The genes are TRBV6-2 or TRBV6-3 and TRBJ2-4; TRBD1 agrees at 9 bases. The CDR3 is 14 amino acids. Trimming removed 6 bases from V and 8 bases from J; junction bases left unmatched: 8. CDR1 and CDR2 (germline): MNHEY, SVGEGT. CDR3 sequence (DNA): TGTGCCAGCAGCACACAGGGGGCATCGGACATTCAGTACTTC. Translation: CASSTQGASDIQYF.

This clonotype was seen at least ten times. This chain uses TRBV9 with TRBJ2-1; either TRBD1 or TRBD2 may fit D (5 bases each). Trimming removed 3 bases from V and 8 bases from J, with 21 bases in between. The CDR3 is made up of 16 amino acids. Germline lookup yields CDR1 SGDLS and CDR2 YYNGEE. CDR3 DNA: TGTGCCAGCAGCGCGGGCTCAGGGCCGGGGAAGGATGAGCAGTTCTTC. Translation gives CASSAGSGPGKDEQFF.

This clonotype was recorded many times. The CDR3 DNA is TGTGCTAGTGGTCAGGGACAGGGGTTCACTGAAGCTTTCTTT. Protein: CASGQGQGFTEAFF. The rearrangement links TRBV12-5 to TRBJ1-1; 10 nucleotides line up with TRBD1. CDR1 LGHNT and CDR2 FRNRAP come from the germline V gene. V shed 5 bases, J shed 4 bases, and the junction held 4 bases outside the gene matches. There are 14 residues in the CDR3.

This clonotype came up many times. The chain links TRBV12-3 or TRBV12-4 to TRBJ1-5, with D unclear. V dropped 8 bases and J dropped 4 bases, with 12 bases sitting between them. This CDR3 has 13 amino acids. The CDR3 is CASGISGNQPQHF. In DNA, the CDR3 is TGTGCCAGCGGAATAAGCGGGAATCAGCCCCAGCATTTT.

This chain uses TRBV20-1 with TRBJ1-5; 11 nucleotides line up with TRBD1. V dropped 5 bases and J dropped 4; count of bases not matched to a gene: 10. The CDR3 consists of 16 residues. Germline V gene sequence: CDR1 DFQATT, CDR2 SNEGSKA (reference sequence). The CDR3 DNA is TGCAGTGCTGGGACAGGGGGAGAGCAGGCAAATCAGCCCCAGCATTTT. Translated: CSAGTGGEQANQPQHF.

V usage is TRBV18 and J usage is TRBJ1-2, with a weak D call TRBD1 (6 bases). CDR1 KGHSH and CDR2 LQKENI come from the germline V gene. The CDR3 contains 14 residues. Deletions cut 0 bases from V and 7 bases from J, with 12 bases between. CDR3 amino acids: CASSPPLQGRGYTF. The CDR3 DNA sequence: TGTGCCAGCTCACCACCATTACAGGGACGTGGCTACACCTTC.

J is TRBJ2-1 and V is TRBV28, with TRBD1 matching 8 bases. This CDR3 spans 15 amino acids. The V gene's germline CDR1 is MDHEN and CDR2 SYDVKM. V was pared by 6 bases and J by 2 bases, with 6 bases of the junction left unmatched. The CDR3 protein is CASSSGQGAYNEQFF. The DNA of the CDR3 is TGTGCCAGCAGCAGCGGACAGGGTGCCTACAATGAGCAGTTCTTC.

This clonotype was observed once. The chain combines TRBV7-8 with TRBJ2-5, with a tentative D call TRBD1 (6 bases). This CDR3 spans 14 amino acids. CDR1 is SGHVS and CDR2 is FQNEAQ in the germline V gene. V gave up 10 bases and J gave up 1 base, with 16 bases separating them. This CDR3 is CANTRWGPQETQYF. DNA for the CDR3: TGTGCCAACACCAGATGGGGGCCCCAAGAGACCCAGTACTTC.

The V call is TRBV7-6, the J call TRBJ1-2; D not resolved. Germline loops: CDR1 SGHVS, CDR2 FNYEAQ. This CDR3 comprises 13 residues. V lost 1 base, J lost 7 bases, and 10 bases lay in between. The CDR3 spells CASSLGSGFGYTF. CDR3 bases: TGTGCCAGCAGCTTAGGGTCCGGGTTTGGCTACACCTTC.

The table lists this clonotype with a few counts. The chain has TRBV6-5 and TRBJ2-7; D remains ambiguous. V was cut by 0 bases and J by 2 bases, with 8 bases left in between. Germline assignment: CDR1 MNHEY and CDR2 SVGAGI. This CDR3 region has 14 residues. The CDR3 DNA reads as TGTGCCAGCAGTTACTCCCAGGTGGCCTACGAGCAGTACTTC. Translation gives CASSYSQVAYEQYF.

This clonotype was counted a few times. The chain carries TRBV4-1 and TRBJ1-1; 7 nucleotides align to TRBD1. The ends lost 1 base at V and 5 bases at J; junction bases unmatched: 4. Germline CDR1 reads MGHRA; CDR2 reads YSYEKL. The CDR3 extends over 14 amino acids. The chain's CDR3 is CASSQGAGGTEAFF. Here the CDR3 DNA reads TGCGCCAGCAGCCAAGGAGCAGGGGGAACTGAAGCTTTCTTT.

This clonotype came up a few times. This chain connects TRBV12-3 or TRBV12-4 to TRBJ1-5; D is unclear. This CDR3 has 14 amino acids. Trimming took off 6 bases at V and 2 bases at J, with 11 bases between the two ends. This CDR3 is CASRDSRGNQPQHF. CDR3 nucleotides: TGTGCCAGCAGGGATTCAAGAGGCAATCAGCCCCAGCATTTT.

The CDR3 reads CASSPYAEAFF. The CDR3 DNA sequence: TGTGCCAGCAGCCCATACGCTGAAGCTTTCTTT. The chain is built from TRBV11-2 and TRBJ1-1, with D hard to call. Trimming removed 5 bases from V and 6 bases from J, with 7 bases in between. Germline V gene data show CDR1 as SGHAT and CDR2 as FQNNGV. This CDR3 comprises 11 residues. Full variable domain (outside the CDR3, taken from reference TRBV11-2 and TRBJ1-1): EAGVAQSPRYKIIEKRQSVAFWCNPISGHATLYWYQQILGQGPKLLIQFQNNGVVDDSQLPKDRFSAERLKGVDSTLKIQPAKLEDSAVYLCASSPYAEAFFGQGTRLTVV.

Many counts were recorded for this clonotype. This chain uses TRBV29-1 with TRBJ1-2; no reliable D call. Trimming removed 3 bases at V and 0 bases at J, with 8 bases between. The germline CDR1 and CDR2 sequences are SQVTM and ANQGSEA. The CDR3 is 13 residues long. The CDR3: CSVDPGPNYGYTF. CDR3 DNA: TGCAGCGTTGATCCAGGCCCTAACTATGGCTACACCTTC.

This clonotype was observed many times. The genes are TRBV20-1 and TRBJ2-7; D possibly corresponds to TRBD1 (5 bases). Looked up from germline, CDR1 is DFQATT and CDR2 is SNEGSKA (reference sequence). Trimming left V 0 bases short and J 2 bases short, with 20 bases between. The CDR3 runs to 17 residues. The chain's CDR3 is CSARDMGGSQGTYEQYF. Here the CDR3 DNA reads TGCAGTGCTAGAGATATGGGCGGTTCGCAGGGAACCTACGAGCAGTACTTC.

A few counts support this clonotype. V gene TRBV21-1 combines with J gene TRBJ2-7; the tabulated D call, TRBD2, remains unverified against the DNA. TRBV21-1 is a listed pseudogene. The CDR3 covers 16 residues. The CDR3 protein is CASSKVGASGTYEQYF. CDR3 nucleotides: TGTGCCAGCAGCAAAGTTGGGGCTAGCGGCACCTACGAGCAGTACTTC.

The chain combines TRBV4-1 with TRBJ1-1; TRBD1 matches at 8 bases. V dropped 5 bases and J dropped 1; count of bases not matched to a gene: 6. This CDR3 is 15 amino acids long. Germline-derived CDR1 and CDR2 are MGHRA and YSYEKL. CDR3 bases: TGCGCCAGCAGCGACATGGGACAGGAGAACACTGAAGCTTTCTTT. Residues: CASSDMGQENTEAFF.

The chain couples TRBV5-4 to TRBJ2-7; D perhaps matches TRBD1 (5 bases). Trimming removed 4 bases from V and 5 bases from J, with 13 bases in between. Germline loops: CDR1 SGHNT, CDR2 YYREEE (reference sequence). This CDR3 contains 13 residues. The CDR3, as DNA: TGTGCCAGCAGCCCGAGACAGAGCGACGAGCAGTACTTC. Translated: CASSPRQSDEQYF.

The chain employs TRBV7-2 and TRBJ2-3, with 8 bases fitting TRBD2. There are 14 residues in the CDR3. The V segment lost 4 bases and the J segment 6 bases; nucleotides outside the gene matches: 6. The germline CDR1 and CDR2 sequences are SGHTA and FQGNSA. DNA of the CDR3: TGTGCCAGCAGCTCGGGACTAGTAGGGGATACGCAGTATTTT. This translates into CASSSGLVGDTQYF. Full variable domain (outside the CDR3, taken from reference TRBV7-2 and TRBJ2-3): GAGVSQSPSNKVTEKGKDVELRCDPISGHTALYWYRQSLGQGLEFLIYFQGNSAPDKSGLPSDRFSAERTGGSVSTLTIQRTQQEDSAVYLCASSSGLVGDTQYFGPGTRLTVL.